The T cell receptor (beta chain) described here comes from a study of blood T cells in healthy people across ages. V lost 1 base, J lost 3 bases, and 22 bases lay in between. The length of the CDR3 is 19 residues. CDR1 is SGHAT and CDR2 is FQNNGV in the germline V gene. A second PCR of 7 to 11 cycles used a sample-barcoded 5' primer and a J-beta primer mix. Each of the cDNA molecules was tagged by a template-switch adaptor with 12 random nucleotides. One entry per CDR3 protein results from TCRdb running MiXCR on the 5' RACE reads. The sample gives roughly 1.5 million distinct CDR3 sequences, approximately 43% of which show up once; about 3.8% is in the top ten.

J is TRBJ2-1 and V is TRBV11-2; the D gene is possibly TRBD2 (6 bases). Sample: blood. The sequence was collected from a woman aged 18-29 years in good health. The CDR3 is CASSLARERYGEDYNEQFF. The CDR3 coding sequence is TGTGCCAGCAGCTTAGCGAGGGAAAGGTACGGGGAGGACTACAATGAGCAGTTCTTC.